The rows below give T cell receptor beta chains drawn from one sample of a study of T cells after posttransplantation cyclophosphamide. The method was immunoSEQ multiplex PCR; TCRdb's version includes in-frame clones alone and lacks a portion of them. The profile shows under 15,000 clones, over 80% of them singletons. The specimen sequenced was memory CD4+ T cells sorted from PBMCs. These receptors were collected from a man aged 45-65 years in good health, CMV-negative, and a related stem cell transplant donor. Both conserved end residues are part of each CDR3. D genes are given only for firm matches.

>TRBV2|TRBD2|TRBJ2-1
TGTGCCAGCCGGGGAGCGGGGGGTAATGAGCAGTTCTTC
CASRGAGGNEQFF
>TRBV6-6|TRBD2|TRBJ2-1
TGTGCCAGCAGTTACAGACTAGCGGGGGGAAATGAGCAGTTCTTC
CASSYRLAGGNEQFF
>TRBV7-3|-|TRBJ1-2
TGTGCCAGCAGCTTTGACAGCGCCTATGGCTACACCTTC
CASSFDSAYGYTF
>TRBV11-3|-|TRBJ2-5
TGTGCCAGCAGCTTACAGGGCGTCGGAGAGACCCAGTACTTC
CASSLQGVGETQYF
>TRBV27|-|TRBJ1-2
TGTGCCAGCAGTTTCCTGGGGGGAAGTGACTATGGCTACACCTTC
CASSFLGGSDYGYTF
>TRBV9|TRBD2|TRBJ2-7
TGTGCCAGCAGCGTGGCGGGACTAGCGGGGGTCTACGAGCAGTACTTC
CASSVAGLAGVYEQYF
>TRBV6-5|-|TRBJ1-1
TGTGCCACCAATCAGGGAAGGTTCACTGAAGCTTTCTTT
CATNQGRFTEAFF
>TRBV2|-|TRBJ1-6
TGTGCCAGCAGAGTAAGGGGTTGGTTTTCACCCCTCCACTTT
CASRVRGWFSPLHF
>TRBV19|TRBD1|TRBJ1-5
TGTGCCAGTAGTAATCGGACAGGAGGACAGCATTTT
CASSNRTGGQHF
>TRBV5-5|-|TRBJ1-4
TGTGCCAGCAGCTTCGGAGGGGATGAAAAACTGTTTTTT
CASSFGGDEKLFF